The 9 T cell receptor beta chains given below trace back to one sample, sequenced in a study of shared T cell receptors in the human thymus. Repertoires were generated with immunoSEQ multiplex PCR, while TCRdb's copy carries only in-frame clones and drops some. The table has hundreds of thousands of clones, roughly 88% seen once; the top ten hold about 0.01%. These same records also appear under a second study, on human thymus T cells.

Sequenced material: thymocytes. The receptors originated from a boy younger than two with a congenital heart defect.

The chain has TRBV28 and TRBJ1-5; D is possibly TRBD1 (6 bases). The CDR3 is made up of 13 amino acids. CDR1 and CDR2 from the germline V gene are MDHEN and SYDVKM. The ends were cut back, 3 bases at V and 9 bases at J, with 12 bases in the middle. The CDR3 reads CASSFRGGVPQHF. The CDR3 nucleotides read TGTGCCAGCAGTTTTAGAGGGGGAGTGCCCCAGCATTTT.

This clone has only one observation. V is TRBV6-7 and J is TRBJ2-7; D ambiguous. TRBV6-7 is an ORF, with its function uncertain. This CDR3 comprises 11 residues. V was shortened by 6 bases and J by 5 bases, with 8 bases between the two germline ends. The DNA for the CDR3 is TGTGCCAGCAGCCTCCGGGACGAGCAGTACTTC. Its protein product is CASSLRDEQYF.

The chain joins TRBV28 to TRBJ2-2; D may be TRBD1 (6 bases). CDR1 MDHEN and CDR2 SYDVKM come from the germline V gene. V shed 7 bases and J shed 1 base, with 22 bases lying between them. This CDR3 is built from 18 residues. The CDR3 DNA follows: TGTGCCAGCAAGCAAGTGGACAGATCTGGCGGGAACACCGGGGAGCTGTTTTTT. Its protein is CASKQVDRSGGNTGELFF.

The chain links TRBV27 to TRBJ2-7, with 9 bases matching TRBD2. Trimming at V came to 5 bases and at J to 6 bases, leaving 14 bases not matched to a gene. In germline, CDR1 is MNHEY, CDR2 SMNVEV (reference sequence). The CDR3 spans 16 residues. The CDR3 bases are TGTGCCAGCAGTCCCCCCCGTAGCGGGAGTCTCCGCGAGCAGTACTTC. Residues: CASSPPRSGSLREQYF.

This clone was recorded only once. This rearrangement joins TRBV12-5 to TRBJ1-2, with a possible D match to TRBD1 (6 bases). Germline CDR1 reads LGHNT; CDR2 reads FRNRAP. The CDR3 is made up of 15 amino acids. V was pared by 7 bases and J by 1 base, with 16 bases between. The CDR3 bases are TGTGCTAGTGCCCCCGGGAGGGGGAGTAACTATGGCTACACCTTC. Protein: CASAPGRGSNYGYTF.

The chain recombines TRBV14 with TRBJ2-1; D perhaps matches TRBD2 (6 bases). CDR3 length: 13 residues. The germline V and J ends were trimmed by 2 bases and 9 bases, with 11 bases remaining between them. Germline assignment: CDR1 SGHDN and CDR2 FVKESK. The chain's CDR3 is CASSQLLASEQFF. The DNA of the CDR3 is TGTGCCAGCAGCCAACTACTAGCTAGTGAGCAGTTCTTC.

The V and J genes are TRBV10-3 and TRBJ2-5; 7 bases line up with TRBD2. The CDR3 sequence is 13 residues long. Germline CDR1 reads ENHRY; CDR2 reads SYGVKD. J lost 2 bases, V lost 4 bases, and 1 base had no gene match. The CDR3 reads CAISGGGQETQYF. The CDR3 DNA reads TGTGCCATCAGTGGGGGGGGACAAGAGACCCAGTACTTC.

On this clone itself: This same CDR3 is encoded by further DNA sequences in the sample. V usage is TRBV5-1 and J usage is TRBJ2-1, with TRBD2 identical over 13 bases. J lost 5 bases, V lost 3 bases, and 5 bases had no gene match. CDR3 size: 16 residues. Germline CDR1 SGHRS, CDR2 YFSETQ. CDR3 sequence (DNA): TGCGCCAGCAGCTCCCCCGGACTAGCGGGGGACAATGAGCAGTTCTTC. Protein: CASSSPGLAGDNEQFF.

The genes are TRBV25-1 and TRBJ1-1; 7 bases are shared with TRBD1. The germline CDR1 and CDR2 sequences are MGHDK and SYGVNS. Trimming cost V 1 base and J 10 bases; bases outside gene matches: 21. This CDR3 has 18 amino acids. DNA of the CDR3: TGTGCCAGCAGTGAATTGGTGGACAGGTTATTTTTTTTGTGTGTAGCTTTCTTT. This gives the protein CASSELVDRLFFLCVAFF.